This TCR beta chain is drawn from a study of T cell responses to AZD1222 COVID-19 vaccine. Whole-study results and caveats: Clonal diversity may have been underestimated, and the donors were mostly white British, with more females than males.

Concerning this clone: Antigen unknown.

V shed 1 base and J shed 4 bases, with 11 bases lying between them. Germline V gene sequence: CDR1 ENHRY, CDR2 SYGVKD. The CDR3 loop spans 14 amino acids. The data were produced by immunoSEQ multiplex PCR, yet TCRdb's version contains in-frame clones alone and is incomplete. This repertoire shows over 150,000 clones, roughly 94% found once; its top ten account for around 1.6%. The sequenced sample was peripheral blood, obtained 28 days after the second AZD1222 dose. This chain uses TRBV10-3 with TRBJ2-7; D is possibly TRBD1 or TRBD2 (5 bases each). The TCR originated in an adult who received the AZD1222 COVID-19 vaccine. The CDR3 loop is CAISEFQGEYEQYF. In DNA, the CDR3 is TGTGCCATCAGTGAGTTCCAGGGAGAGTACGAGCAGTACTTC.